Following are 8 T cell receptor beta chains from one sample sequenced in a study of blood T cell repertoires in COVID-19. Libraries were prepared by immunoSEQ multiplex PCR; TCRdb keeps only in-frame clonotypes and omits some of them. The data hold over 250,000 clones, with 75% to 90% observed a single time. The sequencing sample was made of peripheral blood. Receptors originate from an older woman with COVID-19, enrolled during active disease.

With respect to this clone: This same CDR3 is encoded by further DNA sequences in the sample. This rearrangement joins TRBV12-3 or TRBV12-4 to TRBJ1-2, with a possible D match to TRBD1 (6 bases). The CDR3 has 13 amino acids. The ends were cut back, 6 bases at V and 4 bases at J, with 12 bases in the middle. The CDR3 nucleotides read TGTGCCAGCAGCCTGACAGGCATCTATGGCTACACCTTC. It specifies CASSLTGIYGYTF.

The gene calls are TRBV6-5 and TRBJ2-1, with 7 bases aligning to TRBD1. With 5 bases clipped from V and 6 bases from J, the junction kept 7 bases outside the gene matches. The CDR3 is made up of 14 amino acids. Germline CDR1 is MNHEY and CDR2 is SVGAGI. In nucleotides, the CDR3 is TGTGCCAGCAGTAACCCCCCAGGGGGCAATGAGCAGTTCTTC. Translating it yields CASSNPPGGNEQFF.

This clone appeared a single time. This chain links TRBV5-1 with TRBJ2-7; 8 nucleotides line up with TRBD1. This CDR3 has 13 amino acids. Trimming cost V 4 bases and J 7 bases; bases outside gene matches: 7. Germline-derived CDR1 and CDR2 are SGHRS and YFSETQ. DNA for the CDR3: TGCGCCAGCAGCCTTTCGGGACAGGCAGAGCAGTACTTC. Amino acids: CASSLSGQAEQYF.

Concerning this clone: The sample carries other DNA sequences with the same CDR3. The V and J genes are TRBV5-1 and TRBJ1-2; D perhaps matches TRBD1 (6 bases). Germline-derived CDR1 and CDR2 are SGHRS and YFSETQ. Trimming took off 0 bases at V and 5 bases at J, with 8 bases between the two ends. This CDR3 comprises 13 residues. CDR3 sequence reads: CASSLGTDYGYTF. The CDR3 nucleotides read TGCGCCAGCAGCTTGGGGACAGATTATGGCTACACCTTC.

The rearrangement links TRBV6-6 to TRBJ1-1; D perhaps matches TRBD1 (6 bases). Germline loops: CDR1 MNHNY, CDR2 SVGAGI (reference sequence). The V end was cut by 4 bases, the J end by 6 bases, with 15 bases between. This CDR3 is built from 14 residues. The CDR3 DNA reads TGTGCCAGCAGTTCAGCTCAGGGGACCCCTGAAGCTTTCTTT. Translating it yields CASSSAQGTPEAFF.

J is TRBJ2-7 and V is TRBV6-6; tentative D call: TRBD1 (6 bases). This CDR3 has 11 residues. The germline V gene encodes CDR1 MNHNY and CDR2 SVGAGI (reference sequence). Trimming cost V 10 bases and J 5 bases, with 12 bases left between them. CDR3 in DNA: TGTGCCACCTCAGCAGGGGACGAGCAGTACTTC. It translates to CATSAGDEQYF.

The rearrangement uses TRBV24-1 and TRBJ2-5, with 8 positions matching TRBD2. The CDR3 consists of 15 residues. CDR1 is KGHDR, CDR2 SFDVKD, per germline. The V segment lost 3 bases and the J segment 4 bases; nucleotides outside the gene matches: 6. In DNA form, the CDR3 reads TGTGCCACCAGTGATCCGCGGGGGGCGGGAGAGACCCAGTACTTC. Its protein product is CATSDPRGAGETQYF.

The CDR3 region is CASSDPLTSGGPGKQFF. The CDR3 DNA reads as TGTGCCAGCAGCGACCCCCTGACTAGCGGGGGGCCTGGAAAGCAGTTCTTC. This sequence joins TRBV3-1 (or the pseudogene TRBV3-2) and TRBJ2-1, with 13 nucleotides matching TRBD2. The CDR3 sequence is 17 residues long. V shed 5 bases, J shed 11 bases, and the junction held 15 bases outside the gene matches. Per germline, CDR1 LGHDT and CDR2 YNNKEL (reference sequence).